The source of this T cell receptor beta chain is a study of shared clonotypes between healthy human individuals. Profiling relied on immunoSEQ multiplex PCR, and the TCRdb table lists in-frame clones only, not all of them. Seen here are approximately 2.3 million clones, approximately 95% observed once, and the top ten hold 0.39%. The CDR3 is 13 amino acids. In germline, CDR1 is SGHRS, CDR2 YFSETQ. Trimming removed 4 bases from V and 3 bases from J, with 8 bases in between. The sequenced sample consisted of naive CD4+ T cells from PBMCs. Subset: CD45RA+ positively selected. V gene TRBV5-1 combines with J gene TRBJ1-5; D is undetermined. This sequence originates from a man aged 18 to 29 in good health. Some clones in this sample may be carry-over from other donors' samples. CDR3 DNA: TGCGCCAGCAGCCGGGCGGTCAATCAGCCCCAGCATTTT. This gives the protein CASSRAVNQPQHF.